What follows describes a single T cell receptor beta chain. The antigen it recognizes is unknown. Nothing much larger sits one base from this clone, and base qualities are not available. This specimen belongs to a study of control samples from healthy donors and cancer patients (dated by TCRdb to 2018 to 2020). Library prep was done by the immunoSEQ multiplex PCR assay. TCRdb holds this immuneACCESS table with in-frame rearrangements only. Some clones are missing; in checked studies, unresolved V genes explain under half, and the rest has no known cause. Here the sample has approximately 100,000 clones; 82% occur a single time. 2% to 2.5% of the sample rests with the top ten. The germline V gene (reference sequence) specifies GTSNPN as CDR1 and SVGIG as CDR2. V is pruned by 3 bases and J by 8 bases, leaving 6 bases of the junction without a gene match. Reading from cysteine to phenylalanine, the CDR3 counts 13 amino acids. Solely the CDR3 DNA is kept, with 39 bases framed from the first base.

The source of this sequence is a man between 60 and 75 years old in good health. Material: blood. Rearrangement joined TRBV30 to TRBJ1-2, and 10 bases in between align with TRBD1. The nucleotide sequence is TGTGCCTGGAGCCCCGGGACAGGGGTCGGCTACACCTTC. Translation gives CAWSPGTGVGYTF.